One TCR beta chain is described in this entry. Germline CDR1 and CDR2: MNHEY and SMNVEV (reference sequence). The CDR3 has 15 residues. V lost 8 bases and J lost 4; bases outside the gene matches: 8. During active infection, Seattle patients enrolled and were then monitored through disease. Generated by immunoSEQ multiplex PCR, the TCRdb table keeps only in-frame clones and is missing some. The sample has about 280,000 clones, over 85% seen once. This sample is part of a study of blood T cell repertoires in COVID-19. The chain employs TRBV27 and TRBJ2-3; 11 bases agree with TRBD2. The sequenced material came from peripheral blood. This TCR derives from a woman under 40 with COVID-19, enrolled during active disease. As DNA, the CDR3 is TGTGCCAGCTCTAGCGGGGGGTCCCTTCCAGATACGCAGTATTTT. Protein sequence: CASSSGGSLPDTQYF.